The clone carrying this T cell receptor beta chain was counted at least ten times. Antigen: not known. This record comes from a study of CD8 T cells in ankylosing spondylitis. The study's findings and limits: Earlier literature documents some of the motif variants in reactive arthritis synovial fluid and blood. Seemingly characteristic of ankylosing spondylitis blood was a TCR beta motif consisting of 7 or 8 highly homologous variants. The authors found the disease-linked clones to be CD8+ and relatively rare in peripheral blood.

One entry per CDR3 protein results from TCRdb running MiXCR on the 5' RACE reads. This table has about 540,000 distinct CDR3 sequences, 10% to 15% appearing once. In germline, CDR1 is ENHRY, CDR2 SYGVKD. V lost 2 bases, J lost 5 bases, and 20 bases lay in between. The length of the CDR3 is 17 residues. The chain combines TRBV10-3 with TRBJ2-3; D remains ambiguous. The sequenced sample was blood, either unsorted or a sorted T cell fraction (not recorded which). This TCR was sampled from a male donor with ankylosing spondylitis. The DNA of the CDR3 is TGTGCCATCAGTGAGGCAGTAGGGCTGATGGGTCGAGATACGCAGTATTTT. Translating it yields CAISEAVGLMGRDTQYF.